The clone carrying this TCR beta chain was found a few times. MiXCR, applied by TCRdb to the 5' RACE reads, yields one record per CDR3 protein. The profile shows under 900,000 distinct CDR3 sequences, roughly 12% of them singletons. This CDR3 is 16 amino acids long. Germline trimming cut 4 bases from V and 5 bases from J; bases unmatched to any gene: 5. The V gene's germline CDR1 is MNHNS and CDR2 SASEGT. The sample belongs to a study of identical twins. Among all donors, each was a healthy Caucasian. This sample was shared with a second study, whose subject was yellow fever vaccine responses in identical twins.

The chain employs TRBV6-1 and TRBJ2-1; 13 nucleotides line up with TRBD2. The sample was PBMCs. The sequence was collected from a woman aged 18-29 years in good health. CDR3: CASSAGTSGTHNEQFF. DNA of the CDR3: TGTGCCAGCAGTGCCGGGACTAGCGGGACCCACAATGAGCAGTTCTTC.